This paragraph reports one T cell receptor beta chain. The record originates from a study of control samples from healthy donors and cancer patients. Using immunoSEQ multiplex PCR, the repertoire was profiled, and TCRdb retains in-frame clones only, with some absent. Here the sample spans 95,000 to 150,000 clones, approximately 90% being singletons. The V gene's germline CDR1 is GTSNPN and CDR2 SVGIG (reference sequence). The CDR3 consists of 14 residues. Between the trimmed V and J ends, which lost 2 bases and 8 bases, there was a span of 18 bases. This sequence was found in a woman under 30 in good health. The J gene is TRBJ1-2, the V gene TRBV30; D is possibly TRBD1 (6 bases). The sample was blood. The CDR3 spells CAWSRGGGAGGYTF. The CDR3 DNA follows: TGTGCCTGGAGTCGAGGGGGGGGCGCGGGAGGCTACACCTTC.